One sample yielded the 18 T cell receptor beta chains listed below, sequenced in a study of early stage breast cancer tumors. The table came from immunoSEQ multiplex PCR; TCRdb's copy has only in-frame clones and leaves some out. The table has around 13,000 clones, around 80% seen once. Material: normal breast tissue next to the tumor. Receptor source: a person in their fifties or sixties with breast cancer.

The chain joins TRBV5-1 to TRBJ2-7; no reliable D call. Trimming cost V 0 bases and J 4 bases, with 5 bases left between them. From germline, CDR1 is SGHRS and CDR2 YFSETQ. The CDR3 totals 12 residues. The CDR3 loop reads CASSLDQYEQYF. CDR3 coding DNA: TGCGCCAGCAGCTTGGACCAGTACGAGCAGTACTTC.

J is TRBJ2-1 and V is TRBV5-4; D is possibly TRBD1 (6 bases). The germline CDR1 and CDR2 sequences are SGHNT and YYREEE (reference sequence). V was cut by 2 bases and J by 0 bases, with 9 bases left in between. The CDR3 has 15 residues. Here the CDR3 DNA reads TGTGCCAGCAGCTTACAGGGAAGCTCCTACAATGAGCAGTTCTTC. Its protein product is CASSLQGSSYNEQFF.

This chain joins TRBV6-6 and TRBJ1-2; TRBD1 agrees at 7 bases. V trimming: 6 bases; J trimming: 9 bases; junction bases outside the gene matches: 7. The germline V gene encodes CDR1 MNHNY and CDR2 SVGAGI (reference sequence). The CDR3 runs to 12 residues. The CDR3, as DNA: TGTGCCAGCAGATCCGACAGGGTTCGCTACACCTTC. Residues: CASRSDRVRYTF.

The gene calls are TRBV5-1 and TRBJ2-2, with a possible D match to TRBD1 (5 bases). The CDR3 extends over 16 amino acids. Germline CDR1 is SGHRS and CDR2 is YFSETQ. Between the trimmed V and J ends, which lost 4 bases and 6 bases, there was a span of 19 bases. The CDR3 DNA is TGCGCCAGCAGCCTGCAGGGTCTAGGAAAGGCCGGGGAGCTGTTTTTT. Amino acid sequence: CASSLQGLGKAGELFF. The full variable domain, rest sourced from reference TRBV5-1 and TRBJ2-2, is KAGVTQTPRYLIKTRGQQVTLSCSPISGHRSVSWYQQTPGQGLQFLFEYFSETQRNKGNFPGRFSGRQFSNSRSEMNVSTLELGDSALYLCASSLQGLGKAGELFFGEGSRLTVL.

The table lists this clone with a few counts. The genes are TRBV7-8 and TRBJ2-1; D call uncertain. Germline V lookup: CDR1 SGHVS, CDR2 FQNEAQ. The V and J ends lost 5 bases and 8 bases respectively, with 10 bases between them. This CDR3 has 12 amino acids. CDR3 nucleotide sequence: TGTGCCAGCAGCCCTCCGGTCGATGAGCAGTTCTTC. Its protein product is CASSPPVDEQFF.

This clone was observed a handful of times. The V gene is TRBV7-2, the J gene TRBJ1-1, with no clear D. V lost 1 base to trimming and J lost 8 bases, with 11 bases between them. The CDR3 totals 13 residues. Per germline, CDR1 SGHTA and CDR2 FQGNSA. CDR3 sequence reads: CASSLGAGREAFF. The CDR3 DNA reads as TGTGCCAGCAGCTTAGGGGCGGGCAGGGAAGCTTTCTTT.

V usage is TRBV7-3 and J usage is TRBJ1-3; D perhaps matches TRBD1 (5 bases). V lost 8 bases and J lost 4, with 12 bases in between. This CDR3 region has 13 residues. Germline V gives CDR1 SGHTA, CDR2 FQGTGA. The CDR3 region is CASSWTYGNTIYF. The CDR3 nucleotides read TGTGCCAGCTCTTGGACATACGGAAACACCATATATTTT. Supplemented by reference TRBV7-3 and TRBJ1-3, the full variable domain reads GAGVSQTPSNKVTEKGKYVELRCDPISGHTALYWYRQSLGQGPEFLIYFQGTGAADDSGLPNDRFFAVRPEGSVSTLKIQRTERGDSAVYLCASSWTYGNTIYFGEGSWLTVV.

This clone is a singleton in its sample. V gene TRBV4-3 combines with J gene TRBJ1-5, with D unclear. Germline CDR1 and CDR2: LGHNA and YSLEER. This CDR3 is built from 17 residues. V shed 0 bases and J shed 0 bases, with 12 bases lying between them. The CDR3 DNA follows: TGCGCCAGCAGCCAAGATTTGGCAGCATATAGCAATCAGCCCCAGCATTTT. Its translation: CASSQDLAAYSNQPQHF.

In this sample, this clone turned up a few times. The chain combines TRBV5-6 with TRBJ1-1; no reliable D call. CDR3 length equals 13 residues. Germline assignment: CDR1 SGHDT and CDR2 YYEEEE. Trimming took 2 bases from V and 5 from J, leaving 10 bases between them. CDR3: CASSFLEFTEAFF. As DNA, the CDR3 is TGTGCCAGCAGCTTTCTGGAGTTTACTGAAGCTTTCTTT.

The V call is TRBV11-2, the J call TRBJ2-1; D unclear. V lost 6 bases and J lost 8, with 17 bases in between. From germline, CDR1 is SGHAT and CDR2 FQNNGV. This CDR3 spans 14 amino acids. CDR3 protein: CASRRNSLFDEQFF. For the CDR3, the DNA is TGTGCCAGCAGACGGAACTCACTTTTTGATGAGCAGTTCTTC.

The rearrangement uses TRBV5-1 and TRBJ1-2; no reliable D call. This CDR3 has 14 residues. With 9 bases removed from V and 9 bases from J, the gap between germline ends came to 24 bases. Germline values: CDR1 SGHRS, CDR2 YFSETQ. This CDR3 reads CATKPAGERASYTF. Written as DNA, the CDR3 is TGCGCCACCAAGCCGGCTGGGGAAAGGGCAAGCTACACCTTC.

This clone has only a few counts. The J gene is TRBJ1-2, the V gene TRBV2, with D possibly being TRBD1 (6 bases). This CDR3 comprises 14 residues. Germline CDR1 SNHLY, CDR2 FYNNEI. Trimming cost V 7 bases and J 4 bases, with 16 bases left between them. CDR3 residues: CASTRDTVVYGYTF. CDR3 DNA: TGTGCCAGCACTAGGGACACGGTCGTCTATGGCTACACCTTC.

V usage is TRBV6-6 and J usage is TRBJ1-1, with D maybe TRBD1 (6 bases). V was shortened by 6 bases and J by 6 bases, with 8 bases between the two germline ends. The CDR3 contains 11 residues. Germline CDR1 reads MNHNY; CDR2 reads SVGAGI (reference sequence). This CDR3 is CASRYRAEAFF. The DNA of the CDR3 is TGTGCCAGCAGGTACAGGGCTGAAGCTTTCTTT.

This chain uses TRBV5-1 with TRBJ2-5; TRBD2 matches at 14 bases. From germline, CDR1 is SGHRS and CDR2 YFSETQ. The length of the CDR3 is 16 residues. J was trimmed by 5 bases and V by 4 bases; bases with no gene match: 7. The CDR3 nucleotides are TGCGCCAGCAGCCCGGGACTAGCGGGAGTAGGGGAGACCCAGTACTTC. This gives the protein CASSPGLAGVGETQYF.

The chain carries TRBV10-1 and TRBJ2-1; possible D gene TRBD1, 5 bases. In germline, CDR1 is WNHNN, CDR2 SYGVQD (reference sequence). Trimming shortened V by 5 bases and J by 0 bases, and 11 bases separated the two germline ends. This CDR3 contains 15 residues. Here the CDR3 reads CASSPDSSSYNEQFF. CDR3 nucleotide sequence: TGCGCCAGCAGTCCCGACAGCAGCTCCTACAATGAGCAGTTCTTC.

The chain has TRBV28 and TRBJ2-5; D might be TRBD2 (6 bases). Germline V lookup: CDR1 MDHEN, CDR2 SYDVKM. Trimming stripped 5 bases from V and 5 bases from J, with 15 bases between. This CDR3 comprises 14 residues. This CDR3 is CASSPAGQSETQYF. In DNA form, the CDR3 reads TGTGCCAGCAGTCCGGCGGGGCAGTCGGAGACCCAGTACTTC.

The J gene is TRBJ2-7, the V gene TRBV6-6; possibly TRBD1 or TRBD2 for D (6 bases each). V lost 5 bases and J lost 3, with 8 bases in between. Looked up from germline, CDR1 is MNHNY and CDR2 is SVGAGI (reference sequence). The CDR3 runs 12 residues. DNA of the CDR3: TGTGCCAGCAGTAGGGGGGTCTACGAGCAGTACTTC. Translation: CASSRGVYEQYF.

CDR3 nucleotide sequence: TGTGCCAGTAATTACAGGGGCGGCTACACCTTC. Its translation is CASNYRGGYTF. This chain uses TRBV19 with TRBJ1-2; 7 nucleotides match TRBD1. The CDR3 consists of 11 residues. J gave up 8 bases and V 7 bases, and 4 bases lay outside the gene matches. Germline V gene data show CDR1 as LNHDA and CDR2 as SQIVND (reference sequence).